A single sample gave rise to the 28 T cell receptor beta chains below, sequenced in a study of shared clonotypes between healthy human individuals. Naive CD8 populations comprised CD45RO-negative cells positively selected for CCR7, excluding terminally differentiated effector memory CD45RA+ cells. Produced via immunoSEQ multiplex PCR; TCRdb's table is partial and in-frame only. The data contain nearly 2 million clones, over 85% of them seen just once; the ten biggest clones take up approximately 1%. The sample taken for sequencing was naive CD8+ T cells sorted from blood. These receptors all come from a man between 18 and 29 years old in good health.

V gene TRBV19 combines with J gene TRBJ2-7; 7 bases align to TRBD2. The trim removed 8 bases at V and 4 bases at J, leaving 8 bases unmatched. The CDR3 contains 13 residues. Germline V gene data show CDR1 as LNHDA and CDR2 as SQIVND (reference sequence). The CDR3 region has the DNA TGTGCCAGTGGCAGCGGGGCTGGTTACGAGCAGTACTTC. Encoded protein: CASGSGAGYEQYF.

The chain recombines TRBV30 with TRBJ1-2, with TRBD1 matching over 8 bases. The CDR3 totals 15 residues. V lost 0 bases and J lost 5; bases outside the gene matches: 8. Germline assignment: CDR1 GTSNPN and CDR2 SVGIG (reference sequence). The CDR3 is CAWSVKAGGWYGYTF. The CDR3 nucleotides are TGTGCCTGGAGTGTAAAGGCAGGGGGCTGGTATGGCTACACCTTC.

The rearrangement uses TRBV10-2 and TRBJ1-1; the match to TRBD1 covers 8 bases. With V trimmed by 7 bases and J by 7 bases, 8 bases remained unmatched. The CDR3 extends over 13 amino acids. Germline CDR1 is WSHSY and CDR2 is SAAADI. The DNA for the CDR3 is TGCGCCAGCATGGGACAGGTTGAAGGTGAAGCTTTCTTT. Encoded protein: CASMGQVEGEAFF.

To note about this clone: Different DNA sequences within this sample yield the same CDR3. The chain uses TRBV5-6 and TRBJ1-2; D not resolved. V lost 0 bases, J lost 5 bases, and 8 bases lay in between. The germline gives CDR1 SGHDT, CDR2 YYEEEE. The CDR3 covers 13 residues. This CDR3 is CASSLEADYGYTF. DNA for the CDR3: TGTGCCAGCAGCTTGGAGGCGGATTATGGCTACACCTTC.

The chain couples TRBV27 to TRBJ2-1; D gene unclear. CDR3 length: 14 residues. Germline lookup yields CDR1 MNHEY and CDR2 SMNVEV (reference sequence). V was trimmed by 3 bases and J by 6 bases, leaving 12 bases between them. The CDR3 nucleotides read TGTGCCAGCAGTTTCGACTTGCCCCCCAATGAGCAGTTCTTC. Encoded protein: CASSFDLPPNEQFF.

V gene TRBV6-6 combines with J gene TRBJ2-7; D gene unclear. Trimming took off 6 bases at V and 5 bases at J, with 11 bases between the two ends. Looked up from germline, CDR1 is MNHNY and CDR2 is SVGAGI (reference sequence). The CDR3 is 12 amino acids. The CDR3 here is CASSTMSNEQYF. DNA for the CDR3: TGTGCCAGCAGCACGATGAGCAACGAGCAGTACTTC.

DNA for the CDR3: TGCGCCAGCAGCCAGCTCTCTGGGGCCAACGTCCTGACTTTC. Translating it yields CASSQLSGANVLTF. This sequence joins TRBV4-1 and TRBJ2-6; D is unresolved. Germline V CDR1 and CDR2: MGHRA, YSYEKL. The CDR3 has 14 amino acids. V lost 3 bases to trimming and J lost 0 bases, with 3 bases between them.

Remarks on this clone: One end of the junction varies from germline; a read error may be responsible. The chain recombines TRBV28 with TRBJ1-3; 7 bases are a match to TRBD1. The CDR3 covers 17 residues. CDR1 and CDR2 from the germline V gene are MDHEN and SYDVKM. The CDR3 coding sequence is TGTGCAAGCACAGGGACAGACGCCACCCTCTATGGAAACACCATATATTTT. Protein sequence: CASTGTDATLYGNTIYF. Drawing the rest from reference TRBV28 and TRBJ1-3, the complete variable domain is DVKVTQSSRYLVKRTGEKVFLECVQDMDHENMFWYRQDPGLGLRLIYFSYDVKMKEKGDIPEGYSVSREKKERFSLILESASTNQTSMYLCASTGTDATLYGNTIYFGEGSWLTVV.

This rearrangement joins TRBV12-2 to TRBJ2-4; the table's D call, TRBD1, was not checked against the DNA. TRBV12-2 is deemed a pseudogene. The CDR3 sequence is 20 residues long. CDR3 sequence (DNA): TGTGCAAGTCGCTTAGTGGCAAGGTACAGGGGGCAGTCGGCCAAAAACATTCAGTACTTC. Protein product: CASRLVARYRGQSAKNIQYF.

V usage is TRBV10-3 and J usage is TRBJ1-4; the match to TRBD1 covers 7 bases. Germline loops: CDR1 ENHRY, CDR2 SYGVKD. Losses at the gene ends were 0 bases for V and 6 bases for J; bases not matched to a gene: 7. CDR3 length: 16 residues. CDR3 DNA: TGTGCCATCAGTGAGTCCCCGACAGGGCGGGATGAAAAACTGTTTTTT. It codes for CAISESPTGRDEKLFF.

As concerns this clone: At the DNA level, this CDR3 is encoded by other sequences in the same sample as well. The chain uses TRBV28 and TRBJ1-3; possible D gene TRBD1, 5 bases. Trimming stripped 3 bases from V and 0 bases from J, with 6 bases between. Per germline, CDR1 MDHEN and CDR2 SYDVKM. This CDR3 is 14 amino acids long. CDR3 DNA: TGTGCCAGCAGTTTTAGGGGCTCTGGAAACACCATATATTTT. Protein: CASSFRGSGNTIYF.

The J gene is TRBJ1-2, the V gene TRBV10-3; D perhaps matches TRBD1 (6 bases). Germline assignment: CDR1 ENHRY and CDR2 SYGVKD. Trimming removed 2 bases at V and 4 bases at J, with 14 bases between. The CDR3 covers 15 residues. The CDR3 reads CAISELGGGRYGYTF. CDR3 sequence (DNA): TGTGCCATCAGTGAGCTAGGGGGAGGGCGCTATGGCTACACCTTC.

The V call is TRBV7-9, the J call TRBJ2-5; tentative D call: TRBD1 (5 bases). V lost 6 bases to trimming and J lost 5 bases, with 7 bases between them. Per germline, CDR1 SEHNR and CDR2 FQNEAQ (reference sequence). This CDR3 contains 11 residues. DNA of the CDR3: TGTGCCAGCAGAGGGGTGGAGACCCAGTACTTC. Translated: CASRGVETQYF.

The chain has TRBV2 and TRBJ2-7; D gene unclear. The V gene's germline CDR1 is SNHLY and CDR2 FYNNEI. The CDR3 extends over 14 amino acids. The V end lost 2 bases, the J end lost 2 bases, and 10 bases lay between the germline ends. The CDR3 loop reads CASSEIGLAYEQYF. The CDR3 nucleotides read TGTGCCAGCAGTGAAATAGGTCTAGCCTACGAGCAGTACTTC.

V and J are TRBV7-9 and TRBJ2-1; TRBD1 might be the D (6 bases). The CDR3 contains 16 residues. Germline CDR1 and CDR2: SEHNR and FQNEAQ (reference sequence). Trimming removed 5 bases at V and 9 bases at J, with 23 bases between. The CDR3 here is CASSDNRVTIGSEQFF. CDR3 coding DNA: TGTGCCAGCAGCGACAACAGGGTTACTATAGGGAGTGAGCAGTTCTTC.

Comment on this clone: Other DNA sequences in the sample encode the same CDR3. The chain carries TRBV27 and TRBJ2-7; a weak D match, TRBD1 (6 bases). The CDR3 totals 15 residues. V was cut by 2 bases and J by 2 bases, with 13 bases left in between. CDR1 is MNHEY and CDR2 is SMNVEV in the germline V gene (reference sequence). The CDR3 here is CASSLGAGETYEQYF. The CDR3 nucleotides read TGTGCCAGCAGTTTAGGGGCAGGGGAAACCTACGAGCAGTACTTC.

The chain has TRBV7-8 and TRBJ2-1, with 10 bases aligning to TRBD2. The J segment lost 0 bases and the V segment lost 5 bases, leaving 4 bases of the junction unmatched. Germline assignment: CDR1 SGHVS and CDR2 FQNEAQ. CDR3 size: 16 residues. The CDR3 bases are TGTGCCAGCAGCCCACTAGCGGGGAACTCCTACAATGAGCAGTTCTTC. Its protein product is CASSPLAGNSYNEQFF.

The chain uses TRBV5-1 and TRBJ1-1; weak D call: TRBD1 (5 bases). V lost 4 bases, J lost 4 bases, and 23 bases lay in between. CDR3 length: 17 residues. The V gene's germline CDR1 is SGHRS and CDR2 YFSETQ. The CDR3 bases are TGCGCCAGCAGCCTACTCCCGGACACTCCCCTGAGCACTGAAGCTTTCTTT. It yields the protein CASSLLPDTPLSTEAFF.

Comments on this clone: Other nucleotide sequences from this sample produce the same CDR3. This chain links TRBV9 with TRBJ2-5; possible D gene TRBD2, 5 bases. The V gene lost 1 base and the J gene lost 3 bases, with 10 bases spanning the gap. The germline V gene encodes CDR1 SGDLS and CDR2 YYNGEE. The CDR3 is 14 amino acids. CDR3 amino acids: CASSVSGREETQYF. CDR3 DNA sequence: TGTGCCAGCAGCGTAAGCGGACGTGAAGAGACCCAGTACTTC.

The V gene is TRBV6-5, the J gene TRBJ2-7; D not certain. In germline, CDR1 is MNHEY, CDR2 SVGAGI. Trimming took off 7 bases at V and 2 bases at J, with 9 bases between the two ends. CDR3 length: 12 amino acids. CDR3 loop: CASTYGPYEQYF. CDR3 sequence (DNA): TGTGCCAGCACCTACGGACCCTACGAGCAGTACTTC.

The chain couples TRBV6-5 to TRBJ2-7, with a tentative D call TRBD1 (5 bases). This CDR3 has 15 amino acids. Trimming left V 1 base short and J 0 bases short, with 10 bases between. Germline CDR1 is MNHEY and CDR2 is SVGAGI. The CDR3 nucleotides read TGTGCCAGCAGTTACTTCTCGGACAACTCCTACGAGCAGTACTTC. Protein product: CASSYFSDNSYEQYF.

CDR3 protein: CASSAHLLAGDTDTQYF. DNA of the CDR3: TGTGCCAGCAGCGCGCACCTACTAGCGGGAGACACAGATACGCAGTATTTT. This chain links TRBV9 with TRBJ2-3, with 11 bases that match TRBD2. The germline V gene has CDR1 SGDLS and CDR2 YYNGEE. With 3 bases clipped from V and 2 bases from J, the junction kept 8 bases outside the gene matches. The CDR3 loop spans 17 amino acids.

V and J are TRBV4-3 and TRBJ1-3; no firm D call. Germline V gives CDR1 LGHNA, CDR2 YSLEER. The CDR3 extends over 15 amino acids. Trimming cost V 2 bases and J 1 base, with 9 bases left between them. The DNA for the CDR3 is TGCGCCAGCAGCCAATGGTCGGGTTCTGGAAACACCATATATTTT. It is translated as CASSQWSGSGNTIYF.

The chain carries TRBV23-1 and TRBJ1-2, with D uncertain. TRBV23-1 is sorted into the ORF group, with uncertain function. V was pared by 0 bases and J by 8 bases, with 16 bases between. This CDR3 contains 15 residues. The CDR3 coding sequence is TGCGCCAGCAGTCAATCGGAACCGCCTCTATCCGGCTACACCTTC. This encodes CASSQSEPPLSGYTF.

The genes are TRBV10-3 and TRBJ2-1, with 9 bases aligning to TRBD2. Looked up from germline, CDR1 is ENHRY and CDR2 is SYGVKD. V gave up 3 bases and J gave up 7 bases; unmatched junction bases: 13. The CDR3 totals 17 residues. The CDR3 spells CAISEGVAGAPVNEQFF. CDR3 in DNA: TGTGCCATCAGTGAAGGGGTAGCGGGAGCCCCCGTGAATGAGCAGTTCTTC.

The CDR3 region is CASSVDGWAYNEQFF. The CDR3 coding sequence is TGTGCCAGCAGCGTAGACGGATGGGCCTACAATGAGCAGTTCTTC. The chain employs TRBV9 and TRBJ2-1; no definite D call. Germline V gene data show CDR1 as SGDLS and CDR2 as YYNGEE. The V gene lost 0 bases and the J gene lost 2 bases, with 9 bases spanning the gap. This CDR3 comprises 15 residues.

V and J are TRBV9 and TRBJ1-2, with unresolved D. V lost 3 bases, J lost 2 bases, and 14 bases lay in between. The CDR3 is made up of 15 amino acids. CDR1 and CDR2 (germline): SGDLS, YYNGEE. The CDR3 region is CASSASRDRNYGYTF. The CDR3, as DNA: TGTGCCAGCAGCGCTTCCCGGGATAGGAACTATGGCTACACCTTC. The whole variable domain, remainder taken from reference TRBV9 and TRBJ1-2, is DSGVTQTPKHLITATGQRVTLRCSPRSGDLSVYWYQQSLDQGLQFLIQYYNGEERAKGNILERFSAQQFPDLHSELNLSSLELGDSALYFCASSASRDRNYGYTFGSGTRLTVV.

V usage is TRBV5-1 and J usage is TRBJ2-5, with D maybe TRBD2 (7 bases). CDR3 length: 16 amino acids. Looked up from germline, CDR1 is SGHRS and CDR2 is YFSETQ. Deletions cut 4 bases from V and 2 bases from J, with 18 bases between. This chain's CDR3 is CASSPVGEGVQETQYF. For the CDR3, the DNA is TGCGCCAGCAGCCCCGTTGGGGAGGGGGTACAAGAGACCCAGTACTTC. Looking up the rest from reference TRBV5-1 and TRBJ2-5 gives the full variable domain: KAGVTQTPRYLIKTRGQQVTLSCSPISGHRSVSWYQQTPGQGLQFLFEYFSETQRNKGNFPGRFSGRQFSNSRSEMNVSTLELGDSALYLCASSPVGEGVQETQYFGPGTRLLVL.